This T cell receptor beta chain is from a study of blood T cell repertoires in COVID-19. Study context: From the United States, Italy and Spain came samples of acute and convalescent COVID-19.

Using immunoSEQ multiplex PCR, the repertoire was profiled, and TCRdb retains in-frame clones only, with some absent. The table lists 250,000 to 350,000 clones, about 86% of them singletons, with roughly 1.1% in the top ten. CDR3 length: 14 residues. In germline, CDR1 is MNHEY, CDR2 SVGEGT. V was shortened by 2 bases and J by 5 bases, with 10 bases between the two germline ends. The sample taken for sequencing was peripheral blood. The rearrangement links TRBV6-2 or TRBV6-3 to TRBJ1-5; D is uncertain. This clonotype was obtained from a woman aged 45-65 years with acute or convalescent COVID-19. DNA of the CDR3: TGTGCCAGCAGTTACGAGGCAGCATATCAGCCCCAGCATTTT. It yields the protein CASSYEAAYQPQHF.